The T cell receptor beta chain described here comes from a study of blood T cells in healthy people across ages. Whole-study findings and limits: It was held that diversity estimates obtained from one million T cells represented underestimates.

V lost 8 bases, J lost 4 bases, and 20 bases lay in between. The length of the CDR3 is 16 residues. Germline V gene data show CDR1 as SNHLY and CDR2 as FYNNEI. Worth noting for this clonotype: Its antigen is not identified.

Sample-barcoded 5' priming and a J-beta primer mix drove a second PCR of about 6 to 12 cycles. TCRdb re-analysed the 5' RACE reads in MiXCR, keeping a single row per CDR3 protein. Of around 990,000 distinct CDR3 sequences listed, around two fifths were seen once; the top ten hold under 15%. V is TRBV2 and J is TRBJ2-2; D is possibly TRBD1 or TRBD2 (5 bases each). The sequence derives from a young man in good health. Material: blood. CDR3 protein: CASGPFGAGTTGELFF. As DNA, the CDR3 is TGTGCCAGCGGACCCTTCGGGGCAGGCACCACCGGGGAGCTGTTTTTT.